The present entry profiles one T cell receptor beta chain with its context. No antigen is known for it. This sample is part of a study of T cell responses to AZD1222 COVID-19 vaccine. General observations from the study: Baseline antibody screening turned up just six seropositive AZD1222 recipients. Repertoire sampling was restricted to post-peak T cell response timepoints. Females outnumbered males among donors, who were mostly white British; clonal diversity was possibly underestimated.

This CDR3 region has 17 residues. V gave up 2 bases and J gave up 3 bases, with 17 bases separating them. Germline assignment: CDR1 SGHRS and CDR2 YFSETQ. Second doses were pooled across both intervals (about 4 or about 12 weeks). TCRdb keeps only in-frame clones here, not all; method: immunoSEQ multiplex PCR. The sample consists of about 160,000 clones, 85% to 90% of them appearing once. V and J are TRBV5-1 and TRBJ2-2; D may correspond to TRBD1 or TRBD2 (6 bases each). The receptor was derived from an adult who received the AZD1222 COVID-19 vaccine. The sequences come from peripheral blood, collected 28 days after the second AZD1222 dose. This CDR3 reads CASSLGGTLRDTGELFF. The CDR3 bases are TGCGCCAGCAGCTTAGGGGGGACACTTCGGGACACCGGGGAGCTGTTTTTT.